The present TCR beta chain was sequenced within a study of shared clonotypes between healthy human individuals. Study-wide results and limits: Blood was the only sampled material, and tissue repertoires likely differ.

The assay ran at deep level. The data were produced by immunoSEQ multiplex PCR, yet TCRdb's version contains in-frame clones alone and is incomplete. The sample includes approximately 620,000 clones, around 97% of them seen just once. The study drew its donors from healthy HIV-negative adults without recent acute infections or vaccinations. Adults of Caucasian background living in Nashville, Tennessee made up all donors. From germline, CDR1 is MDHEN and CDR2 SYDVKM. V lost 3 bases, J lost 5 bases, and 17 bases lay in between. The CDR3 consists of 15 residues. This clone came up once. The antigen is undetermined.

The genes are TRBV28 and TRBJ2-7; no definite D call. The source is a young woman in good health. The material sequenced was naive CD4+ T cells sorted from blood. Documented subset: CD45RA+ positively selected. CDR3 in DNA: TGTGCCAGCAGTTTCCCGTTAGGGATTGGGAACGAGCAGTACTTC. Amino acids: CASSFPLGIGNEQYF.